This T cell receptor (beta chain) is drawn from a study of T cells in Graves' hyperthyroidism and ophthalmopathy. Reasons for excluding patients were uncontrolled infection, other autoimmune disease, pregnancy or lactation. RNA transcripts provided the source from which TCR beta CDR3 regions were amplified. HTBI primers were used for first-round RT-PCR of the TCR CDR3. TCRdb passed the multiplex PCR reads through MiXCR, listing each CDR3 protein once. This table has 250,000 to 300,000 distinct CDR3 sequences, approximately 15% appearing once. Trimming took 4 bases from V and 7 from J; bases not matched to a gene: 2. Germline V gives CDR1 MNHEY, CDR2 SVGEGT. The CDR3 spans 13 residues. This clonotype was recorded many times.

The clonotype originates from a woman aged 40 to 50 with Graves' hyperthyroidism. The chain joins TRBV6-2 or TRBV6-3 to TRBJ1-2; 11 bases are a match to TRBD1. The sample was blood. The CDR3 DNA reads TGTGCCAGCAGTTCGGACAGGGGGCTTGGCTACACCTTC. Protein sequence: CASSSDRGLGYTF.